These 4 T cell receptor beta chains share one sample of origin, sequenced in a study of patients and donors after allogeneic stem cell transplantation. MiXCR, run by TCRdb on the RT-PCR reads, gives a single entry per CDR3 protein. Of 900,000 to 1,000,000 distinct CDR3 sequences in the sample, more than 15% were seen once. Sequencing was done on a sample of blood, either unsorted or a sorted T cell fraction (not recorded which). These receptors came from a human donor who was either an allogeneic HSCT recipient or a stem cell or donor lymphocyte infusion donor (not recorded which). It is not recorded whose cells these are; they may come from a transplant donor.

This clonotype was seen repeatedly, ten times or more. The CDR3 DNA is TGCGCCAGCAGCTTGGTCCTTGGGACAGCGGAACGAGCCTACGAGCAGTACTTC. Translating gives CASSLVLGTAERAYEQYF. This rearrangement joins TRBV5-1 to TRBJ2-7; 7 bases match TRBD1. The CDR3 extends over 18 amino acids. Germline trimming cut 0 bases from V and 2 bases from J; bases unmatched to any gene: 14. Per germline, CDR1 SGHRS and CDR2 YFSETQ.

The rearrangement uses TRBV2 and TRBJ2-5, with TRBD2 identical over 7 bases. After removal of 3 bases from V and 3 bases from J, the junction contained 4 bases not matched to a gene. CDR1 and CDR2 (germline): SNHLY, FYNNEI. There are 14 residues in the CDR3. The CDR3 sequence is CASSDEREEETQYF. Written as DNA, the CDR3 is TGTGCCAGCAGTGACGAGCGGGAAGAAGAGACCCAGTACTTC. The complete variable domain, with remaining parts taken from reference TRBV2 and TRBJ2-5, reads EPEVTQTPSHQVTQMGQEVILRCVPISNHLYFYWYRQILGQKVEFLVSFYNNEISEKSEIFDDQFSVERPDGSNFTLKIRSTKLEDSAMYFCASSDEREEETQYFGPGTRLLVL.

In its sample, this clonotype was seen a few times. The V and J genes are TRBV4-3 and TRBJ1-2; the D gene is possibly TRBD1 (5 bases). The CDR3 spans 15 residues. V was pared by 0 bases and J by 6 bases, with 14 bases between. Germline CDR1 LGHNA, CDR2 YSLEER. The CDR3 DNA is TGCGCCAGCAGCCAAGATAAGGGACCCCGCGATGGCTACACCTTC. Protein: CASSQDKGPRDGYTF.

This rearrangement joins TRBV19 to TRBJ2-7; D is perhaps TRBD1 (6 bases). V lost 5 bases and J lost 9, with 17 bases in between. This CDR3 has 13 residues. Germline CDR1 LNHDA, CDR2 SQIVND (reference sequence). In DNA, the CDR3 is TGTGCCAGTAGTCCCACAAGGACAGTCGCGCAGTACTTC. Translated: CASSPTRTVAQYF.